Described below is a single T cell receptor (beta chain) sequence and its context. Its antigen is currently not known. Qualities for individual bases were not recorded, and no much larger clone is one base off. This record belongs to a study of blood T cell repertoires in COVID-19 (dated by TCRdb to about 2020). Context from the whole study: Collaborator samples came from the United States, Italy and Spain and covered acute and convalescent phases of COVID-19. The material from the prospective study consisted of cDNA or gDNA derived from T cells, B-cell-depleted T cells, or PBMCs. The dataset comprised deeply sampled blood TCRbeta repertoires from subjects exposed to, actively infected with, or recovered from COVID-19. A freely available public database, intended as a resource for researchers studying the immune response to SARS-CoV-2, is where the repertoires were released. Samples came from the ongoing ImmuneRACE study (first 160 participants) plus 1,254 subjects from 6 global collaborators. A de-identified subject ID, COVID-19 status, age in years and sex were almost always included in the sample metadata. Where HLA class I and class II types were available, the types were taken from metadata supplied by the sample provider, not from assay-based typing. Summary of the overall study and its limitations: The amount of clinical and demographic metadata varied by source and participant and was provided uncurated.

Each collaborating institution followed its own protocols to collect whole blood in K2EDTA tubes. For TCRbeta analysis, collaborators shipped samples as frozen whole blood, isolated PBMCs, or DNA extracted from either of those sample types. The immunoSEQ Assay, a bias-controlled multiplex PCR, was used to amplify TCRbeta CDR3 regions from genomic DNA. Under the source paper's analysis protocol: The number of nucleated cells in each sample was estimated from the amplification of reference gene primers within the assay. To quantify the absolute abundance of each unique TCRbeta CDR3 rearrangement, sequence reads were collapsed and filtered. Productive Simpson clonality was computed per sample as the square root of Simpson's diversity index over productive rearrangements. TCRdb took this table from immuneACCESS and kept in-frame rearrangements with V and J called. Such tables lack part of the clones; where checked against another copy, unresolved V genes explain under half of the gap, and the rest is unexplained. V and J calls and clone size come straight from that table; D and trimming were deduced from the DNA. Counted in this sample were 100,000 to 150,000 clones; approximately 88% of them appeared once. The top ten clones comprise 10% of the sample.

This clonotype was obtained from a man in his fifties with acute or convalescent COVID-19. The sequenced material came from peripheral blood.

The DNA sequence is as follows: TGTGCCAGCAGCCAAGTTCCTAGCATGGGAAACGAGCAGTACTTC. This gives the protein CASSQVPSMGNEQYF. The rearranged segments are TRBV14 and TRBJ2-7, with TRBD2 perhaps the D gene, on 5 matching bases. CDR3 length: 15 amino acids, cysteine to phenylalanine. The CDR3 DNA has 45 bases and is translated from base 1. V is cut by 1 base and J by 5 bases, and the space between the germline ends is 15 bases. The germline V gene sets CDR1 to SGHDN and CDR2 to FVKESK.